One T cell receptor beta chain is described in this entry. Between the trimmed V and J ends, which lost 8 bases and 0 bases, there was a span of 19 bases. The CDR3 length is 16 residues. CDR1 and CDR2 from the germline V gene are MNHNY and SVGAGI (reference sequence). Using immunoSEQ multiplex PCR, the repertoire was profiled, and TCRdb retains in-frame clones only, with some absent. The sample consists of 310,000 or so clones, 90% of them appearing once. The data belong to a study of blood T cell repertoires in COVID-19. Across the study: From T cells, B-cell-depleted T cells, or PBMCs came the material, which was cDNA or gDNA.

Cohorts were determined from participant-reported clinical history. The sample taken for sequencing was PBMCs or T cells enriched from blood (not recorded which). The receptor comes from a woman in her late teens or twenties with acute COVID-19. This chain connects TRBV6-6 to TRBJ1-2; D gene unclear. The CDR3 nucleotides read TGTGCCAGCGCGTCCGAGGCCTTTAAAGCTAACTATGGCTACACCTTC. This codes for CASASEAFKANYGYTF.